Each of the 15 T cell receptor beta chains below was sequenced from the same sample in a study of blood T cell repertoires in COVID-19. The method was immunoSEQ multiplex PCR; TCRdb's version includes in-frame clones alone and lacks a portion of them. The table shows about 270,000 clones, with roughly 89% occurring only once. Sequenced input: PBMCs or T cells enriched from blood (not recorded which). These receptors all come from a woman in her sixties who had recovered from COVID-19.

This chain connects TRBV7-9 to TRBJ1-5, with 10 positions matching TRBD1. Germline assignment: CDR1 SEHNR and CDR2 FQNEAQ (reference sequence). The CDR3 is made up of 14 amino acids. V trimming: 1 base; J trimming: 8 bases; junction bases outside the gene matches: 2. The chain's CDR3 is CASSLGQGAEPQHF. In nucleotides, the CDR3 is TGTGCCAGCAGCTTAGGACAGGGGGCCGAGCCCCAGCATTTT.

The V call is TRBV4-1, the J call TRBJ1-3, with TRBD1 identical over 8 bases. Germline CDR1 reads MGHRA; CDR2 reads YSYEKL. With 8 bases clipped from V and 2 bases from J, the junction kept 11 bases outside the gene matches. This CDR3 comprises 16 residues. The DNA for the CDR3 is TGCGCCAGCTCTTATGGACAGGGTGGAGCTGGAAACACCATATATTTT. This gives the protein CASSYGQGGAGNTIYF.

The chain combines TRBV9 with TRBJ2-1, with TRBD1 matching 7 bases. J lost 8 bases, V lost 0 bases, and 8 bases had no gene match. Germline V gene lookup returns CDR1 SGDLS and CDR2 YYNGEE. This CDR3 contains 15 residues. The CDR3 region is CASSVERGRQDEQFF. The CDR3 DNA sequence: TGTGCCAGCAGCGTAGAAAGGGGGCGTCAGGATGAGCAGTTCTTC.

The chain combines TRBV5-1 with TRBJ2-3; TRBD1 matches at 7 bases. This CDR3 has 14 residues. Germline trimming cut 2 bases from V and 2 bases from J; bases unmatched to any gene: 2. Germline CDR1 and CDR2: SGHRS and YFSETQ. The CDR3 DNA follows: TGCGCCAGCAGCTTCGGACAGGACACAGATACGCAGTATTTT. It specifies CASSFGQDTDTQYF. The entire variable domain, with the rest obtained from reference TRBV5-1 and TRBJ2-3, is as follows: KAGVTQTPRYLIKTRGQQVTLSCSPISGHRSVSWYQQTPGQGLQFLFEYFSETQRNKGNFPGRFSGRQFSNSRSEMNVSTLELGDSALYLCASSFGQDTDTQYFGPGTRLTVL.

A few counts support this clone. The genes are TRBV5-5 and TRBJ1-5; no clear D. The ends were cut back, 0 bases at V and 7 bases at J, with 14 bases in the middle. The length of the CDR3 is 15 residues. Germline CDR1 and CDR2: SGHKS and YYEKEE (reference sequence). The CDR3: CASSLDGEGGQPQHF. The DNA for the CDR3 is TGTGCCAGCAGCTTGGACGGGGAAGGTGGGCAGCCCCAGCATTTT.

This clone was recorded a few times. The V call is TRBV5-1, the J call TRBJ1-5; tentatively, D is TRBD1 (5 bases). This CDR3 spans 17 amino acids. The V end was cut by 3 bases, the J end by 5 bases, with 21 bases between. CDR1 is SGHRS, CDR2 YFSETQ, per germline. For the CDR3, the DNA is TGCGCCAGCAGCTCCGTGCCCCCAGGACAAGGCGATCAGCCCCAGCATTTT. This encodes CASSSVPPGQGDQPQHF.

CDR3 region: CASSLKRVEGYTF. The CDR3 DNA follows: TGTGCCAGCAGCTTAAAACGGGTTGAGGGCTACACCTTC. The chain recombines TRBV7-8 with TRBJ1-2; unclear D gene. In germline, CDR1 is SGHVS, CDR2 FQNEAQ. The CDR3 is made up of 13 amino acids. The germline V and J ends were trimmed by 2 bases and 8 bases, with 12 bases remaining between them.

The chain combines TRBV5-1 with TRBJ1-2; TRBD1 agrees at 8 bases. Germline V gene sequence: CDR1 SGHRS, CDR2 YFSETQ. The V and J ends lost 2 bases and 1 base, in that order; junction bases with no gene match: 4. The CDR3 is 15 residues long. The CDR3 here is CASSLAGGHNYGYTF. The CDR3 nucleotides read TGCGCCAGCAGCTTAGCAGGGGGCCATAACTATGGCTACACCTTC.

This clone was counted between two and nine times. The V gene is TRBV29-1, the J gene TRBJ1-2; TRBD1 matches 7 bases. This CDR3 contains 14 residues. Trimming at V came to 0 bases and at J to 3 bases, leaving 4 bases not matched to a gene. Germline V gene data show CDR1 as SQVTM and CDR2 as ANQGSEA. CDR3: CSVEEDRVDYGYTF. The CDR3 DNA sequence: TGCAGCGTTGAAGAAGACAGGGTGGACTATGGCTACACCTTC.

The gene calls are TRBV19 and TRBJ1-2; TRBD1 might be the D (6 bases). The CDR3 totals 14 residues. Germline V gives CDR1 LNHDA, CDR2 SQIVND (reference sequence). V was shortened by 7 bases and J by 8 bases, with 20 bases between the two germline ends. CDR3 nucleotides: TGTGCCAGTACTCAATGGGGCAGGGGATTCGGCTACACCTTC. Amino acid sequence: CASTQWGRGFGYTF.

DNA for the CDR3: TGCGCCAGCGATAAAAAGGACAGGCTTGCAACTAATGAAAAACTGTTTTTT. Protein: CASDKKDRLATNEKLFF. The chain links TRBV5-1 to TRBJ1-4; 7 nucleotides line up with TRBD1. The CDR3 has 17 amino acids. Unmatched junction bases numbered 12, after V lost 7 bases and J lost 0 bases. In germline, CDR1 is SGHRS, CDR2 YFSETQ.

CDR3 in DNA: TGTGCCAGTTCCGGGACAAGCACAGATACGCAGTATTTT. This gives the protein CASSGTSTDTQYF. This chain links TRBV28 with TRBJ2-3; the D gene is possibly TRBD1 (6 bases). Germline V gene data show CDR1 as MDHEN and CDR2 as SYDVKM. The CDR3 runs 13 residues. Trimming removed 9 bases from V and 0 bases from J, with 10 bases in between.

This sequence joins TRBV5-1 and TRBJ1-6, with D possibly matching TRBD1 (5 bases). The CDR3 consists of 14 residues. The V gene's germline CDR1 is SGHRS and CDR2 YFSETQ. The V gene lost 0 bases and the J gene lost 9 bases, with 10 bases spanning the gap. The CDR3 is CASSLGRVGSPLHF. As DNA, the CDR3 is TGCGCCAGCAGCTTGGGCAGGGTCGGTTCACCCCTCCACTTT.

J is TRBJ2-7 and V is TRBV7-2; 10 nucleotides match TRBD2. The germline V gene encodes CDR1 SGHTA and CDR2 FQGNSA. Germline trimming cut 5 bases from V and 3 bases from J; bases unmatched to any gene: 7. The CDR3 runs to 15 residues. This CDR3 is CASSQKTSGFYEQYF. Written as DNA, the CDR3 is TGTGCCAGCAGCCAAAAGACTAGCGGGTTCTACGAGCAGTACTTC.

The chain has TRBV19 and TRBJ2-1; D gene uncertain. Trimming removed 5 bases at V and 7 bases at J, with 9 bases between. Germline CDR1 reads LNHDA; CDR2 reads SQIVND (reference sequence). CDR3 size: 12 residues. Here the CDR3 reads CASSPSWNEQFF. In DNA form, the CDR3 reads TGTGCCAGTAGTCCCAGTTGGAATGAGCAGTTCTTC.